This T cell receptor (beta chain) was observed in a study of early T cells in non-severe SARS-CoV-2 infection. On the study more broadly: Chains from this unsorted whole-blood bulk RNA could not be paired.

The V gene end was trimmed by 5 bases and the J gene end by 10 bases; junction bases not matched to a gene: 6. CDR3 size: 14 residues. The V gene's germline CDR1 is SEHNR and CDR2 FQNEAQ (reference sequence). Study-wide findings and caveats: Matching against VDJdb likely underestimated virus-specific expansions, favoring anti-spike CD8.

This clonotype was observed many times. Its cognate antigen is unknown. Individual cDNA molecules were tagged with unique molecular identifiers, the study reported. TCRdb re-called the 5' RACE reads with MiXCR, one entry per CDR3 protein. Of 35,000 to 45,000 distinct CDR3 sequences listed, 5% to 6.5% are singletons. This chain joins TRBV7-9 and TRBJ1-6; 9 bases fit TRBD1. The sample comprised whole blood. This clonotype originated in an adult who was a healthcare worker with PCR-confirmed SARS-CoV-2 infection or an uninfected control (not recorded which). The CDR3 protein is CASSPWTGESPLHF. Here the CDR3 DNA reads TGTGCCAGCAGCCCTTGGACAGGGGAGTCACCCCTCCACTTT.